The 25 T cell receptor beta chains reported below all come from one sample, sequenced in a study of cytomegalovirus exposure and HLA in healthy donors. In the PCR, 60 Vbeta and 13 Jbeta primers were used. Clones were sequenced by immunoSEQ multiplex PCR, and TCRdb holds only the in-frame ones, with some missing. The listing contains about 160,000 clones. The sequencing sample was made of PBMCs. These receptors all come from a woman aged 60-75 years in good health and CMV-seronegative.

The chain employs TRBV29-1 and TRBJ1-1; 8 nucleotides agree with TRBD1. V was pared by 7 bases and J by 1 base, with 8 bases of the junction left unmatched. Germline V gives CDR1 SQVTM, CDR2 ANQGSEA. The CDR3 spans 14 residues. The CDR3 sequence is CSAHEGTGNTEAFF. CDR3 nucleotide sequence: TGCAGCGCACACGAGGGGACAGGGAACACTGAAGCTTTCTTT.

The J gene is TRBJ1-5, the V gene TRBV10-3; 10 nucleotides line up with TRBD1. Germline values: CDR1 ENHRY, CDR2 SYGVKD. This CDR3 has 16 residues. Germline trimming cut 11 bases from V and 8 bases from J; bases unmatched to any gene: 18. CDR3 loop: CAASGGTGVEGEPQHF. Written as DNA, the CDR3 is TGTGCCGCTTCAGGCGGGACAGGGGTAGAAGGGGAGCCCCAGCATTTT.

The chain is built from TRBV7-9 and TRBJ2-7; TRBD1 agrees at 7 bases. Germline trimming cut 5 bases from V and 1 base from J; bases unmatched to any gene: 5. The CDR3 consists of 14 residues. Germline V CDR1 and CDR2: SEHNR, FQNEAQ (reference sequence). The CDR3 DNA sequence: TGTGCCAGCAGCCCCGGGGACAGATCCTACGAGCAGTACTTC. As protein: CASSPGDRSYEQYF.

The gene calls are TRBV7-3 and TRBJ2-7, with 11 bases matching TRBD1. Trimming at V came to 6 bases and at J to 4 bases, leaving 8 bases not matched to a gene. The V gene's germline CDR1 is SGHTA and CDR2 FQGTGA. This CDR3 comprises 15 residues. CDR3 amino acids: CASSFDGTGGYEQYF. The CDR3 coding sequence is TGTGCCAGCAGTTTTGACGGGACAGGGGGATACGAGCAGTACTTC.

About this clone itself: Different DNA sequences within this sample yield the same CDR3. The V and J genes are TRBV10-3 and TRBJ2-5; 7 nucleotides line up with TRBD1. The V gene end was trimmed by 6 bases and the J gene end by 3 bases; junction bases not matched to a gene: 1. This CDR3 is built from 12 residues. CDR1 is ENHRY, CDR2 SYGVKD, per germline. The CDR3 nucleotides read TGTGCCATCAGCGACAGGGAAGAGACCCAGTACTTC. Translated, it gives CAISDREETQYF.

The gene calls are TRBV5-1 and TRBJ2-2; tentative D call: TRBD2 (6 bases). From germline, CDR1 is SGHRS and CDR2 YFSETQ. V dropped 3 bases and J dropped 8 bases, with 11 bases sitting between them. The CDR3 extends over 13 amino acids. The CDR3 nucleotides are TGCGCCAGCAGCTCCCCGGGGGTTGGGGAGCTGTTTTTT. Translation: CASSSPGVGELFF.

The rearrangement links TRBV30 to TRBJ2-7, with TRBD2 matching over 10 bases. The V gene's germline CDR1 is GTSNPN and CDR2 SVGIG (reference sequence). J lost 2 bases, V lost 3 bases, and 19 bases had no gene match. The CDR3 is made up of 19 amino acids. As DNA, the CDR3 is TGTGCCTGGAGCCTCCTAAGGAGCGGGAGGGCCGTGTTCCCCTACGAGCAGTACTTC. Its translation: CAWSLLRSGRAVFPYEQYF. Variable domain in full (rest from reference TRBV30 and TRBJ2-7): SQTIHQWPATLVQPVGSPLSLECTVEGTSNPNLYWYRQAAGRGLQLLFYSVGIGQISSEVPQNLSASRPQDRQFILSSKKLLLSDSGFYLCAWSLLRSGRAVFPYEQYFGPGTRLTVT.

This chain links TRBV6-6 with TRBJ2-1; maybe TRBD2 (6 bases). V was shortened by 5 bases and J by 0 bases, with 11 bases between the two germline ends. Germline V lookup: CDR1 MNHNY, CDR2 SVGAGI (reference sequence). This CDR3 has 15 residues. CDR3 sequence reads: CASSPRGSSYNEQFF. As DNA, the CDR3 is TGTGCCAGCAGTCCCCGGGGGAGCTCCTACAATGAGCAGTTCTTC.

J is TRBJ2-5 and V is TRBV12-5; maybe TRBD1 (7 bases). This CDR3 is built from 18 residues. In germline, CDR1 is LGHNT, CDR2 FRNRAP. V gave up 0 bases and J gave up 5 bases, with 22 bases separating them. CDR3 residues: CASGLVLHRQGGRETQYF. For the CDR3, the DNA is TGTGCTAGTGGTTTGGTACTCCACCGACAGGGAGGTCGGGAGACCCAGTACTTC.

The V and J genes are TRBV18 and TRBJ1-3; D not certain. CDR1 KGHSH and CDR2 LQKENI come from the germline V gene. V was shortened by 3 bases and J by 4 bases, with 13 bases between the two germline ends. There are 15 residues in the CDR3. This CDR3 is CASSPPSSNGNTIYF. The CDR3, as DNA: TGTGCCAGCTCACCCCCCTCCTCTAACGGAAACACCATATATTTT.

This chain joins TRBV5-1 and TRBJ2-3; TRBD2 matches at 8 bases. CDR3 length: 14 amino acids. V lost 4 bases and J lost 4; bases outside the gene matches: 5. Per the germline V gene, CDR1 is SGHRS and CDR2 is YFSETQ. As DNA, the CDR3 is TGCGCCAGCAGCCCACTAGCGGAGGCAGATACGCAGTATTTT. It codes for CASSPLAEADTQYF.

V usage is TRBV27 and J usage is TRBJ1-2; tentatively, D is TRBD1 (6 bases). Looked up from germline, CDR1 is MNHEY and CDR2 is SMNVEV (reference sequence). The CDR3 covers 13 residues. Trimming removed 7 bases at V and 2 bases at J, with 11 bases between. CDR3 region: CASTKQGNYGYTF. The DNA of the CDR3 is TGTGCCAGCACAAAACAGGGAAACTATGGCTACACCTTC.

This sequence joins TRBV5-4 and TRBJ1-2; 9 nucleotides match TRBD1. The ends lost 3 bases at V and 4 bases at J; junction bases unmatched: 10. Germline V gene lookup returns CDR1 SGHNT and CDR2 YYREEE (reference sequence). The CDR3 runs 16 residues. CDR3 bases: TGTGCCAGCAGCTCGGGAGGACAGGGGATCTCCTATGGCTACACCTTC. It codes for CASSSGGQGISYGYTF.

The CDR3 DNA is TGTGCCAGCAGCTTAGTAATTCAGGGATCGGATGGCTACACCTTC. Amino acid sequence: CASSLVIQGSDGYTF. The chain has TRBV7-9 and TRBJ1-2; D might be TRBD1 (5 bases). CDR1 is SEHNR, CDR2 FQNEAQ, per germline (reference sequence). The CDR3 runs to 15 residues. Trimming cost V 1 base and J 6 bases, with 15 bases left between them.

The chain has TRBV6-5 and TRBJ1-4, with a weak D call TRBD1 (6 bases). This CDR3 is 14 amino acids long. V was clipped by 8 bases and J by 0 bases, with 10 bases between them. The germline CDR1 and CDR2 sequences are MNHEY and SVGAGI. The CDR3 loop reads CASRDTTTNEKLFF. CDR3 nucleotides: TGTGCCAGCCGGGACACAACAACTAATGAAAAACTGTTTTTT.

V usage is TRBV29-1 and J usage is TRBJ2-7; 10 bases align to TRBD1. J lost 5 bases, V lost 7 bases, and 8 bases had no gene match. Germline CDR1 and CDR2: SQVTM and ANQGSEA. The CDR3 is made up of 13 amino acids. The CDR3: CSAPGQGSNEQYF. The CDR3 nucleotides read TGCAGCGCACCGGGACAGGGGTCCAACGAGCAGTACTTC.

The rearrangement links TRBV6-6 to TRBJ2-1; no clear D gene. Trimming cost V 0 bases and J 8 bases, with 5 bases left between them. In germline, CDR1 is MNHNY, CDR2 SVGAGI (reference sequence). The CDR3 is 12 residues long. CDR3 sequence (DNA): TGTGCCAGCAGTTACTCCAGTTATGAGCAGTTCTTC. Translating gives CASSYSSYEQFF.

This sequence joins TRBV19 and TRBJ1-6; 7 bases fit TRBD1. Germline V gene sequence: CDR1 LNHDA, CDR2 SQIVND (reference sequence). This CDR3 is 18 amino acids long. The junction had 18 bases not matched to a gene; V was cut back by 3 bases and J by 10 bases. This CDR3 is CASSIIGTESTVRSPLHF. The CDR3, as DNA: TGTGCCAGTAGTATTATCGGGACAGAATCGACCGTCAGGTCACCCCTCCACTTT.

The chain links TRBV18 to TRBJ2-1; D is perhaps TRBD2 (5 bases). Germline CDR1 reads KGHSH; CDR2 reads LQKENI. This CDR3 is 12 amino acids long. V was trimmed by 3 bases and J by 10 bases, leaving 10 bases between them. The CDR3 bases are TGTGCCAGCTCACCCCCCAGCGGCGAGCAGTTCTTC. It specifies CASSPPSGEQFF.

The V gene is TRBV18, the J gene TRBJ2-3, with 10 bases identical to TRBD1. Germline CDR1 is KGHSH and CDR2 is LQKENI. The CDR3 extends over 14 amino acids. Germline trimming cut 3 bases from V and 4 bases from J; bases unmatched to any gene: 1. The CDR3 DNA is TGTGCCAGCTCACCGACAGGGGGCGCAGATACGCAGTATTTT. Translation: CASSPTGGADTQYF.

The chain couples TRBV4-2 to TRBJ1-1; TRBD1 matches 8 bases. V lost 1 base to trimming and J lost 4 bases; unmatched junction nucleotides: 8. Germline-derived CDR1 and CDR2 are LGHNA and YNFKEQ. The CDR3 is 16 amino acids. Here the CDR3 reads CASSQASTGEGTEAFF. CDR3 coding DNA: TGTGCCAGCAGCCAAGCGTCGACAGGGGAGGGCACTGAAGCTTTCTTT.

The V call is TRBV25-1, the J call TRBJ2-7, with D possibly TRBD2 on 6 matching bases. The germline V and J ends were trimmed by 10 bases and 4 bases, with 26 bases remaining between them. Looked up from germline, CDR1 is MGHDK and CDR2 is SYGVNS. The CDR3 loop spans 16 amino acids. For the CDR3, the DNA is TGTGCCACCTCCCCCCTGAACCGATACCGGGGGTACGAGCAGTACTTC. This gives the protein CATSPLNRYRGYEQYF.

This sequence joins TRBV9 and TRBJ1-1, with a tentative D call TRBD1 (5 bases). V lost 1 base to trimming and J lost 1 base, with 8 bases between them. The CDR3 is 14 residues long. Germline-derived CDR1 and CDR2 are SGDLS and YYNGEE. The chain's CDR3 is CASSVSTANTEAFF. For the CDR3, the DNA is TGTGCCAGCAGCGTATCGACAGCGAACACTGAAGCTTTCTTT.

The rearrangement joins TRBV7-9 to TRBJ1-1; a weak D match, TRBD1 (6 bases). The CDR3 totals 17 residues. Germline assignment: CDR1 SEHNR and CDR2 FQNEAQ (reference sequence). V was cut by 5 bases and J by 1 base, with 20 bases left in between. In DNA form, the CDR3 reads TGTGCCAGCAGCCCTAGAGGGGGGGACACCGGGAACACTGAAGCTTTCTTT. Encoded protein: CASSPRGGDTGNTEAFF.

The chain carries TRBV30 and TRBJ2-3; D is possibly TRBD2 (6 bases). Per the germline V gene, CDR1 is GTSNPN and CDR2 is SVGIG (reference sequence). Trimming pared 2 bases from V and 6 bases from J, leaving 15 bases between. This CDR3 has 14 amino acids. This CDR3 reads CAWSLSGGGDTQYF. For the CDR3, the DNA is TGTGCCTGGAGTCTCAGCGGAGGAGGGGATACGCAGTATTTT.